Listed below are T cell receptor beta chains from one sample, sequenced in a study of CD4 T cells in relation to SARS-CoV-2 and coronaviruses. Which antigens these TCRs recognize remains unknown. Repertoires were generated with immunoSEQ multiplex PCR, while TCRdb's copy carries only in-frame clones and drops some. The data show 41,000 or so clones, approximately 84% seen once. Sequencing was performed on naive CD4+ T cells from PBMCs, cultured in vitro. The receptor source for this set is an adult with COVID-19. CDR3s leave out the opening cysteine and the closing phenylalanine or tryptophan.

TRBJ2-5,TRBV28,ASSLVSGAGETQY
TRBJ2-3,TRBV9,ASSVEATDTQY
TRBJ1-6,TRBV15,ATSRDRNSPLH
TRBJ2-1,TRBV7-3,ASSPPVGSGGRNEQF
TRBJ2-3,TRBV10-3,AISESEREWKDTQY
TRBJ2-7,TRBV6-2/TRBV6-3,ASSFGGYEQY
TRBJ2-1,TRBV5-1,ASNLGSGNEQF
TRBJ2-7,TRBV27,ASSLKAVSRLAAYEQY
TRBJ1-3,TRBV30,AWKVVSSGNTIY
TRBJ2-5,TRBV5-4,ASFVRESETQY
TRBJ2-1,TRBV24-1,ATSANQGTSGPSYNEQF
TRBJ2-1,TRBV15,ATSRGGSGRAYEQF
TRBJ2-5,TRBV9,ASSVHAQETQY
TRBJ1-2,TRBV28,ASSLPGQGPSNYGYT
TRBJ2-5,TRBV6-6,ASSSENPRGETQY
TRBJ2-7,TRBV7-2,ASSLYSPGGYEQY
TRBJ2-1,TRBV28,ASSFFWYNEQF
TRBJ2-5,TRBV5-4,ASSPPGSGSMKTQY
TRBJ1-3,TRBV2,ASSPLRAYSGNTIY
TRBJ2-7,TRBV18,ASSPLDGYEQY
TRBJ1-1,TRBV5-5,ASSPRLTNTEAF
TRBJ2-1,TRBV6-2/TRBV6-3,ASSRRGYEQF
TRBJ1-5,TRBV28,ASSFARGGNQPQH
TRBJ2-2,TRBV10-1,ASSTEPRLGELF
TRBJ1-6,TRBV27,ASSPGTWGSPLH
TRBJ2-7,TRBV10-3,AISESGRGSSYEQY
TRBJ2-5,TRBV27,ASSQLGSQETQY
TRBJ2-3,TRBV11-2,ASSQMDTQY
TRBJ2-5,TRBV30,AWRSAGGWETQY
TRBJ2-1,TRBV7-3,ASSFSGRAYNEQF
TRBJ2-7,TRBV7-2,ASSGSTAVWEQY
TRBJ2-7,TRBV4-1,ASSHLGQGSYEQY
TRBJ1-6,TRBV6-1,ASSETRVDSPLH
TRBJ2-1,TRBV25-1,ASRSDLSSYNEQF
TRBJ2-1,TRBV7-2,ASSPTSGRTWGLNEQF
TRBJ2-3,TRBV19,ASKTTPGTGKDTQY
TRBJ1-2,TRBV7-9,ASSLAGPINYGYT
TRBJ2-1,TRBV7-9,ASSPSGGRRHNEQF
TRBJ2-5,TRBV4-2,ASSQDQGLGIETQY
TRBJ2-5,TRBV5-4,ASSNMALGETQY
TRBJ2-7,TRBV5-6,ASSLYRQSSYEQY
TRBJ2-7,TRBV5-6,ASSLTSGLTYEQY
TRBJ1-5,TRBV2,ASSQEDGRINQPQH
TRBJ2-2,TRBV11-1,ASSLVSQGNTGELF
TRBJ2-7,TRBV28,ASSLGAEPGDEQY
TRBJ2-3,TRBV6-5,ASSRDRRHTQY
TRBJ2-1,TRBV4-1,ASSQGRAVAAFNEQF
TRBJ2-7,TRBV3-1/TRBV3-2,ASSQRTSGSPSYEQY
TRBJ1-3,TRBV7-9,ASSHGKPGAPPGNTIY
TRBJ2-1,TRBV5-4,ASSLALAGANEQF
TRBJ2-7,TRBV29-1,SVVGDAYEQY
TRBJ2-1,TRBV24-1,ATSDIQFYNEQF
TRBJ2-3,TRBV5-1,ASSAVAGGPDTQY
TRBJ2-5,TRBV3-1/TRBV3-2,ASSLGTSGHQETQY